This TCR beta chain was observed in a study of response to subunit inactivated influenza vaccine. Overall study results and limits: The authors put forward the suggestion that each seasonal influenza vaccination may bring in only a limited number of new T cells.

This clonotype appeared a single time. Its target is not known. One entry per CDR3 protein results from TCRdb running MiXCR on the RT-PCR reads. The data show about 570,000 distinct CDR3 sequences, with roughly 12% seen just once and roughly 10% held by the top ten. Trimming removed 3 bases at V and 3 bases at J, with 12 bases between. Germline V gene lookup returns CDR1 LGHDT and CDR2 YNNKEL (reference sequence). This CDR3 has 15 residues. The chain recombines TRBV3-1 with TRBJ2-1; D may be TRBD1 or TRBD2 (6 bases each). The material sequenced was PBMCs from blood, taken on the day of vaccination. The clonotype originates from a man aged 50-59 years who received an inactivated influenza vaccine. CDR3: CASSHPGGHYNEQFF. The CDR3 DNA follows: TGTGCCAGCAGCCATCCCGGGGGCCACTACAATGAGCAGTTCTTC.